This T cell receptor beta chain originates from a study of blood T cell repertoires in COVID-19. Study information: Collection of acute and convalescent COVID-19 samples took place in the United States, Italy and Spain. PBMCs, B-cell-depleted T cells, or T cells were the source of the cDNA or gDNA that made up the material.

The V and J ends lost 2 bases and 4 bases respectively, with 20 bases between them. The CDR3 loop spans 18 amino acids. Per germline, CDR1 SEHNR and CDR2 FQNEAQ (reference sequence). In the study's own analysis: Nucleated cell counts were estimated from reference gene primer amplification. TCRdb's table, derived via immunoSEQ multiplex PCR, lists solely in-frame clones and lacks some. V and J calls and clone size are copied from that table; D and trimming were computed from the DNA. In the table there are 450,000 to 500,000 clones, roughly 88% of which are singletons. The sequenced material came from peripheral blood. The TCR comes from a human donor in a cohort sampled during active COVID-19. V gene TRBV7-9 combines with J gene TRBJ2-2; D may be TRBD2 (6 bases). The CDR3 is CASSLYPTSPRSTGELFF. The CDR3 DNA sequence: TGTGCCAGCAGCTTATACCCCACTAGCCCGCGCTCCACCGGGGAGCTGTTTTTT.